This TCR beta chain was captured by sequencing in a study of cytomegalovirus exposure and HLA in healthy donors. The study ran its PCR with 60 Vbeta and 13 Jbeta primers. Repertoires were generated with immunoSEQ multiplex PCR, while TCRdb's copy carries only in-frame clones and drops some. The data contain 200,000 to 250,000 clones, roughly four fifths of them singletons. This CDR3 has 14 residues. J was trimmed by 5 bases and V by 6 bases; bases with no gene match: 8. CDR1 is SQVTM, CDR2 ANQGSEA, per germline. The rearrangement joins TRBV29-1 to TRBJ2-7; 12 bases align to TRBD1. The receptor comes from a woman aged 40-49 years in good health and CMV-seronegative. Sequencing was done on a sample of PBMCs. The CDR3 nucleotides read TGCAGCGTCGGGGACAGGGGGCGCGGCCACGAGCAGTACTTC. Encoded protein: CSVGDRGRGHEQYF.